This T cell receptor beta chain was identified in a study of lymphopenia after photon versus proton radiotherapy. Study-wide findings and caveats: Oligoclonal CD8+ Temra expansion after nadir drove photon patients' diversity drop. Relative stability marked proton patients; photon patients lost diversity and naive cells.

Worth noting for this clone: The target antigen is unknown.

This table comes from immunoSEQ multiplex PCR, and its TCRdb copy is limited to in-frame clones, with some not included. The sample lists 50,000 or so clones, 92% occurring once. From germline, CDR1 is MDHEN and CDR2 SYDVKM. V lost 2 bases and J lost 6; bases outside the gene matches: 6. The CDR3 loop spans 14 amino acids. The chain carries TRBV28 and TRBJ2-7; 8 positions match TRBD1. Sample: peripheral blood, taken from a patient treated with photon-based radiotherapy. This clonotype was sampled from a woman aged 40 to 55 with cholangiocarcinoma. The CDR3 DNA reads TGTGCCAGCAGTTTAACAGGGGGTAAGGCCGAGCAGTACTTC. This translates into CASSLTGGKAEQYF.